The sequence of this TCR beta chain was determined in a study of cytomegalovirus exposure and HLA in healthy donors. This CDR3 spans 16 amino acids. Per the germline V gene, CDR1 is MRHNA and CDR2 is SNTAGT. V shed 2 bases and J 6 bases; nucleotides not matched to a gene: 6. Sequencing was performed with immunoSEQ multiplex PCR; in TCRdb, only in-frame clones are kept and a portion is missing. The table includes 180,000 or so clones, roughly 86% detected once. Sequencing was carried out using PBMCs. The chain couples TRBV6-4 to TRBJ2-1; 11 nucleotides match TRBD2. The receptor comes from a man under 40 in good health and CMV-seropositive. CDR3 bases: TGTGCCAGCAGTGACCGTAGCGGGAGGGCCCCCAATGAGCAGTTCTTC. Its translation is CASSDRSGRAPNEQFF.